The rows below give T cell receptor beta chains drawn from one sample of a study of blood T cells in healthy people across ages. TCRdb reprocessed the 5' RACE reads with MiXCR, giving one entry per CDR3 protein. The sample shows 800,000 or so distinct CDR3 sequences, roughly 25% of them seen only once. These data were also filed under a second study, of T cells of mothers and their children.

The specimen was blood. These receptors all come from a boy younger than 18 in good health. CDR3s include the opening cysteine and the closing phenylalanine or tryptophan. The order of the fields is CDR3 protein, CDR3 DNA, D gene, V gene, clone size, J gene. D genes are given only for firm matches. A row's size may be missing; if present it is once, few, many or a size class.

CASSLAPGLQETQYF | TGTGCCAGCAGCTTAGCGCCGGGGCTCCAAGAGACCCAGTACTTC | . | TRBV7-2 | . | TRBJ2-5
CASSVKPSGGQETQYF | TGTGCCAGCAGCGTAAAGCCTAGCGGGGGCCAAGAGACCCAGTACTTC | TRBD2 | TRBV9 | . | TRBJ2-5
CSARAGTGFSNIQYF | TGCAGTGCTAGAGCCGGGACAGGGTTTTCGAACATTCAGTACTTC | TRBD1 | TRBV20-1 | . | TRBJ2-4
CASSLRGTGDQPQHF | TGTGCCAGCAGTTTACGAGGGACGGGTGATCAGCCCCAGCATTTT | . | TRBV28 | . | TRBJ1-5
CASVPSGRGNEQFF | TGTGCCAGCGTACCTAGCGGGAGAGGGAATGAGCAGTTCTTC | TRBD2 | TRBV11-1 | . | TRBJ2-1
CAISETGGGYEQYF | TGTGCCATCAGTGAAACGGGAGGTGGCTACGAGCAGTACTTC | TRBD2 | TRBV10-3 | few | TRBJ2-7
CASSLDAGSLAGGGNIQYF | TGTGCCAGCAGTTTAGACGCAGGCAGCCTAGCGGGAGGGGGAAACATTCAGTACTTC | TRBD2 | TRBV12-3/TRBV12-4 | . | TRBJ2-4
CSVQTGAEGGHTF | TGCAGCGTTCAAACCGGGGCAGAGGGCGGCCACACCTTC | . | TRBV29-1 | . | TRBJ1-2
CASRDPQETQYF | TGTGCCAGCAGGGATCCACAAGAGACCCAGTACTTC | . | TRBV6-2/TRBV6-3 | . | TRBJ2-5
CASRKGTGLYQPQHF | TGTGCCAGCCGAAAGGGGACAGGGCTTTACCAGCCCCAGCATTTT | TRBD1 | TRBV6-5 | few | TRBJ1-5
CASSVSGRIGETQYF | TGTGCCAGCAGCGTTAGCGGGAGGATAGGAGAGACCCAGTACTTC | TRBD2 | TRBV9 | few | TRBJ2-5
CVSSLIGAPRETQYF | TGTGTCAGCAGCTTAATAGGGGCCCCGAGGGAGACCCAGTACTTC | . | TRBV7-3 | . | TRBJ2-5
CASSQDLAGYTF | TGCGCCAGCAGCCAAGATCTGGCAGGGTACACCTTC | . | TRBV4-1 | . | TRBJ1-2
CASSPPPRGSPLHF | TGTGCCAGCAGCCCCCCCCCACGTGGTTCACCCCTCCACTTT | . | TRBV28 | few | TRBJ1-6
CASSQGGRTQYF | TGTGCCAGCAGCCAAGGCGGGAGGACCCAGTACTTC | TRBD2 | TRBV16 | . | TRBJ2-5
CASSVPNAGGWNEQFF | TGTGCCAGCAGCGTACCCAACGCGGGGGGTTGGAATGAGCAGTTCTTC | TRBD2 | TRBV9 | . | TRBJ2-1
CASSLGSVRELFF | TGTGCCAGCAGCCTAGGGTCGGTACGGGAGCTGTTTTTT | . | TRBV3-1 | . | TRBJ2-2
CASSLGPAAEAFF | TGTGCCAGCAGCTTAGGACCCGCGGCGGAAGCTTTCTTT | . | TRBV7-3 | . | TRBJ1-1
CASSKGGGPLAEQFF | TGTGCCAGCAGCAAAGGGGGTGGGCCCCTGGCTGAGCAGTTCTTC | . | TRBV9 | . | TRBJ2-1
CASSVGPNPPLHF | TGTGCCAGCAGCGTAGGCCCTAATCCACCCCTCCACTTT | . | TRBV9 | . | TRBJ1-6
CSARDPDSFSYEQYF | TGCAGTGCTAGAGATCCGGACAGTTTCTCCTACGAGCAGTACTTC | . | TRBV20-1 | many | TRBJ2-7
CASSQGQRATEAFF | TGCGCCAGCAGCCAAGGACAGAGGGCCACTGAAGCTTTCTTT | . | TRBV4-1 | . | TRBJ1-1
CASSPRTGETYEQYF | TGTGCCAGCTCACCTCGGACAGGGGAAACCTACGAGCAGTACTTC | TRBD1 | TRBV18 | . | TRBJ2-7
CASSPRAGTGAYEQYF | TGTGCCAGCAGCCCCCGTGCCGGGACAGGGGCCTACGAGCAGTACTTC | TRBD1 | TRBV5-4 | . | TRBJ2-7
CASSYSAGAGGTEAFF | TGTGCCAGCAGTTATTCGGCAGGGGCTGGGGGCACTGAAGCTTTCTTT | . | TRBV6-2/TRBV6-3 | few | TRBJ1-1
CSARTGRASNQPQHF | TGCAGTGCCCGGACAGGGCGGGCGAGCAATCAGCCCCAGCATTTT | TRBD1 | TRBV20-1 | few | TRBJ1-5
CASSLTVYNEQFF | TGTGCCAGCAGCTTAACAGTTTACAATGAGCAGTTCTTC | . | TRBV7-3 | . | TRBJ2-1
CASSPRGGNYYEQYF | TGCGCCAGCAGCCCCAGGGGAGGGAATTACTACGAGCAGTACTTC | . | TRBV5-1 | . | TRBJ2-7
CSAREGTATFYEQYF | TGCAGTGCTAGAGAGGGGACGGCCACGTTCTACGAGCAGTACTTC | . | TRBV20-1 | few | TRBJ2-7
CASSWWTSNTGELFF | TGTGCCAGCAGTTGGTGGACATCGAACACCGGGGAGCTGTTTTTT | . | TRBV28 | . | TRBJ2-2
CSAPLGGVSYEQYF | TGCAGTGCTCCCCTGGGGGGAGTTTCCTACGAGCAGTACTTC | . | TRBV20-1 | . | TRBJ2-7